Following are 19 T cell receptor beta chains from one sample sequenced in a study of OX40 agonist ivuxolimab in advanced cancers. Sequencing was performed with immunoSEQ multiplex PCR; in TCRdb, only in-frame clones are kept and a portion is missing. The sample yields around 60,000 clones, roughly 86% seen once. This material consisted of CD4+ or CD8+ T cells sorted from blood, taken in a trial of the OX40 agonist ivuxolimab. The receptors originated from an adult with an advanced solid tumor such as melanoma, head and neck, liver or kidney cancer.

This clone appeared once. The V and J genes are TRBV7-8 and TRBJ1-5; 9 bases line up with TRBD1. Germline CDR1 SGHVS, CDR2 FQNEAQ. V dropped 6 bases and J dropped 6; count of bases not matched to a gene: 6. The CDR3 runs 14 residues. DNA for the CDR3: TGTGCCAGCAGGTCCGGGACAGGGTTTCAGCCCCAGCATTTT. It codes for CASRSGTGFQPQHF.

V gene TRBV19 combines with J gene TRBJ2-1; D may be TRBD1 or TRBD2 (6 bases each). The CDR3 has 15 amino acids. The V gene lost 7 bases and the J gene lost 3 bases, with 16 bases spanning the gap. Germline V gene lookup returns CDR1 LNHDA and CDR2 SQIVND (reference sequence). CDR3 protein: CASTPWGASYNEQFF. CDR3 in DNA: TGTGCCAGTACTCCATGGGGGGCCAGCTACAATGAGCAGTTCTTC.

The V call is TRBV28, the J call TRBJ2-3, with 7 bases matching TRBD2. The germline CDR1 and CDR2 sequences are MDHEN and SYDVKM. Trimming took 6 bases from V and 0 from J; bases not matched to a gene: 6. The CDR3 totals 15 residues. The CDR3 coding sequence is TGTGCCAGCAGGGGGGAGGGACTTAGCACAGATACGCAGTATTTT. Residues: CASRGEGLSTDTQYF.

The rearrangement links TRBV6-1 to TRBJ2-2; TRBD1 is a possible D gene (6 bases). CDR3 length: 14 amino acids. V was cut by 6 bases and J by 4 bases, with 12 bases left in between. CDR1 and CDR2 from the germline V gene are MNHNS and SASEGT. This chain's CDR3 is CASRPDRSTGELFF. In nucleotides, the CDR3 is TGTGCCAGCAGACCCGACAGGTCCACCGGGGAGCTGTTTTTT.

In its sample, this clone was seen once. The rearrangement uses TRBV7-6 and TRBJ1-1; D not resolved. This CDR3 is 14 amino acids long. The germline CDR1 and CDR2 sequences are SGHVS and FNYEAQ. V lost 5 bases and J lost 4, with 14 bases in between. As DNA, the CDR3 is TGTGCCAGCAGCCGCAGTAGCGATGGCACTGAAGCTTTCTTT. The encoded protein is CASSRSSDGTEAFF. Together with reference TRBV7-6 and TRBJ1-1, the CDR3 gives the full variable domain: GAGVSQSPRYKVTKRGQDVALRCDPISGHVSLYWYRQALGQGPEFLTYFNYEAQQDKSGLPNDRFSAERPEGSISTLTIQRTEQRDSAMYRCASSRSSDGTEAFFGQGTRLTVV.

CDR3 sequence reads: CASSLEGRGQTNEKLFF. CDR3 DNA: TGTGCCAGCAGCTTAGAAGGCCGGGGGCAGACTAATGAAAAACTGTTTTTT. The chain has TRBV7-8 and TRBJ1-4; tentative D call: TRBD1 (6 bases). This CDR3 is built from 17 residues. The germline V gene has CDR1 SGHVS and CDR2 FQNEAQ. V lost 1 base to trimming and J lost 2 bases, with 14 bases between them.

The chain couples TRBV11-2 to TRBJ1-4; TRBD1 is a possible D gene (6 bases). The CDR3 has 16 amino acids. Deletions cut 1 base from V and 10 bases from J, with 19 bases between. Germline V gene lookup returns CDR1 SGHAT and CDR2 FQNNGV. CDR3 bases: TGTGCCAGCAGCTTAGTCTCGTCGCCAGGGGCACGAAAACTGTTTTTT. The encoded protein is CASSLVSSPGARKLFF.

The chain joins TRBV2 to TRBJ1-2; 12 positions agree with TRBD1. The V and J ends lost 6 bases and 7 bases, in that order; junction bases with no gene match: 6. This CDR3 contains 14 residues. Germline V lookup: CDR1 SNHLY, CDR2 FYNNEI. The CDR3 DNA reads TGTGCCAGCAGGGGACAGGGGGCGGTGGTTGGCTACACCTTC. It codes for CASRGQGAVVGYTF.

The chain combines TRBV28 with TRBJ1-2, with D tentatively TRBD1 (5 bases). The CDR3 length is 12 residues. V was trimmed by 6 bases and J by 4 bases, leaving 9 bases between them. Germline values: CDR1 MDHEN, CDR2 SYDVKM. The CDR3 DNA reads TGTGCCAGCAGCCTCGGGGCCTATGGCTACACCTTC. It encodes CASSLGAYGYTF.

The table lists this clone with a count of one. The chain couples TRBV5-1 to TRBJ2-7, with D possibly called TRBD1 or TRBD2 (6 bases each). There are 13 residues in the CDR3. Germline CDR1 reads SGHRS; CDR2 reads YFSETQ. Trimming removed 4 bases at V and 7 bases at J, with 15 bases between. The CDR3 coding sequence is TGCGCCAGCAGCCCACTGGCGGGACAAGAGCAGTACTTC. The encoded protein is CASSPLAGQEQYF.

This clone appeared a single time. J is TRBJ2-5 and V is TRBV6-4; D may be TRBD1 or TRBD2 (5 bases each). Trimming removed 5 bases at V and 5 bases at J, with 12 bases between. The CDR3 runs 13 residues. The germline CDR1 and CDR2 sequences are MRHNA and SNTAGT. In DNA, the CDR3 is TGTGCCAGCAGTCATGACTGGGGGGAGACCCAGTACTTC. It translates to CASSHDWGETQYF.

The chain employs TRBV5-6 and TRBJ1-2; 9 nucleotides match TRBD1. CDR1 is SGHDT and CDR2 is YYEEEE in the germline V gene. The CDR3 runs 13 residues. V shed 4 bases, J shed 5 bases, and the junction held 3 bases outside the gene matches. For the CDR3, the DNA is TGTGCCAGCAGCCGCGGACAGGGGTATGGCTACACCTTC. Amino acid sequence: CASSRGQGYGYTF.

The rearrangement uses TRBV6-6 and TRBJ2-7; D may be TRBD1 (6 bases). V dropped 7 bases and J dropped 3 bases, with 19 bases sitting between them. CDR3 size: 15 residues. CDR1 is MNHNY and CDR2 is SVGAGI in the germline V gene (reference sequence). CDR3 DNA sequence: TGTGCCAGCAAAGATACCGGGACAAAGAACTACGAGCAGTACTTC. Amino acids: CASKDTGTKNYEQYF.

The genes are TRBV28 and TRBJ2-7; a weak D match, TRBD1 (5 bases). CDR3 length: 12 amino acids. CDR1 is MDHEN and CDR2 is SYDVKM in the germline V gene. The V end lost 7 bases, the J end lost 6 bases, and 13 bases lay between the germline ends. The CDR3: CASKGVRPEQYF. DNA for the CDR3: TGTGCCAGCAAAGGGGTTCGGCCCGAGCAGTACTTC.

V and J are TRBV15 and TRBJ2-5; perhaps TRBD2 as D (6 bases). Germline V gene lookup returns CDR1 LNHNV and CDR2 YYDKDF (reference sequence). The CDR3 runs to 14 residues. V was clipped by 1 base and J by 5 bases, with 11 bases between them. CDR3 protein: CATSRGGGKETQYF. The CDR3 region has the DNA TGTGCCACCAGCAGAGGGGGCGGGAAGGAGACCCAGTACTTC.

This CDR3 is CAWSGPVSEKLFF. DNA for the CDR3: TGTGCCTGGAGTGGGCCTGTATCTGAAAAACTGTTTTTT. The chain recombines TRBV30 with TRBJ1-4; D gene ambiguous. CDR1 is GTSNPN, CDR2 SVGIG, per germline (reference sequence). Trimming removed 1 base at V and 7 bases at J, with 10 bases between. The CDR3 contains 13 residues.

This rearrangement joins TRBV28 to TRBJ2-7; weak D call: TRBD2 (6 bases). Germline loops: CDR1 MDHEN, CDR2 SYDVKM. The CDR3 loop spans 12 amino acids. The ends were cut back, 9 bases at V and 9 bases at J, with 18 bases in the middle. CDR3: CASEKADGGQYF. CDR3 bases: TGTGCCAGTGAGAAAGCAGACGGGGGGCAGTACTTC.

The rearrangement joins TRBV5-1 to TRBJ2-5; D is perhaps TRBD1 or TRBD2 (5 bases each). The CDR3 covers 16 residues. Germline-derived CDR1 and CDR2 are SGHRS and YFSETQ. V gave up 2 bases and J gave up 5 bases, with 19 bases separating them. The CDR3 loop is CASSFGTFLEFETQYF. CDR3 coding DNA: TGCGCCAGCAGCTTTGGGACCTTCTTGGAATTCGAGACCCAGTACTTC.

The chain couples TRBV2 to TRBJ1-2; tentative D call: TRBD1 (5 bases). Between the trimmed V and J ends, which lost 6 bases and 2 bases, there was a span of 16 bases. Germline CDR1 SNHLY, CDR2 FYNNEI. This CDR3 comprises 15 residues. The CDR3 DNA reads TGTGCCAGCAGCACGGACATCGGGATAAACTATGGCTACACCTTC. Translation: CASSTDIGINYGYTF.